This T cell receptor beta chain comes out of a study of blood T cell repertoires in COVID-19. As processed by the authors: Quantification of nucleated cells was approximated via reference gene primer amplification. Only in-frame clones appear in the TCRdb table, and some are missing; sequencing was by immunoSEQ multiplex PCR. V and J calls and clone size come straight from that table; D and trimming were deduced from the DNA. The table shows about 130,000 clones, with around nine tenths occurring only once. V lost 5 bases and J lost 9, with 11 bases in between. Germline values: CDR1 SGHVS, CDR2 FQNEAQ. This CDR3 spans 12 amino acids.

The specimen sequenced was peripheral blood. The V gene is TRBV7-8, the J gene TRBJ2-1; D is perhaps TRBD1 or TRBD2 (6 bases each). The origin of this receptor is a woman between 65 and 79 years old with COVID-19, enrolled during active disease. The CDR3 loop is CASSIGGGEQFF. The CDR3 region has the DNA TGTGCCAGCAGCATAGGGGGAGGTGAGCAGTTCTTC.